Given below is one TCR beta chain in context. The CDR3 has 16 residues. Trimming removed 2 bases at V and 0 bases at J, with 14 bases between. Germline CDR1 is MNHEY and CDR2 is SVGAGI. In the original workflow: Reference gene primer amplification gave estimated nucleated cell counts. Profiling relied on immunoSEQ multiplex PCR, and the TCRdb table lists in-frame clones only, not all of them. The V and J calls and the clone size are those of that table, but D and trimming were determined from the DNA. In the table there are about 260,000 clones, nearly 90% of which are singletons. These data are taken from a study of blood T cell repertoires in COVID-19. Study-wide context: Sites across the United States, Italy and Spain contributed samples from acute and convalescent COVID-19. Sample material is recorded as cDNA or gDNA derived from T cells, B-cell-depleted T cells, or PBMCs.

The V and J genes are TRBV6-5 and TRBJ2-7; D not certain. The source material was peripheral blood. The source of this sequence is a human donor in a cohort sampled during active COVID-19. CDR3 in amino acids: CASSYGSQPISYEQYF. Here the CDR3 DNA reads TGTGCCAGCAGTTACGGGTCACAGCCCATCTCCTACGAGCAGTACTTC.